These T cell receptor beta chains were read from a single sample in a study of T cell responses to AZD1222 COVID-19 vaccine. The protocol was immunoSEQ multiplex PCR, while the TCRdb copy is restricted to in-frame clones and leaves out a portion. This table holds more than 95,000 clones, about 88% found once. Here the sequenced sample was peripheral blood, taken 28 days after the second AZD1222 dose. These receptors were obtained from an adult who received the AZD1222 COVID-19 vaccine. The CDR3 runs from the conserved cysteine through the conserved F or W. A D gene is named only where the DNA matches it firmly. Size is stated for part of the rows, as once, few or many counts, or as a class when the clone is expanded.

CASSFTGTQHTGELFF	TGTGCCAGCAGCTTTACCGGGACTCAGCACACCGGGGAGCTGTTTTTT	NA	TRBJ2-2	TRBV7-3	NA
CSASPLGLAGDEQYF	TGCAGTGCTAGTCCCTTGGGACTAGCGGGAGACGAGCAGTACTTC	TRBD2	TRBJ2-7	TRBV20-1	NA
CAWSVGVSGTDTQYF	TGTGCCTGGAGTGTAGGGGTGAGCGGCACAGATACGCAGTATTTT	NA	TRBJ2-3	TRBV30	NA
CASRSSREGDHGYTF	TGTGCCAGCAGGTCCTCTCGTGAAGGGGATCATGGCTACACCTTC	NA	TRBJ1-2	TRBV28	NA
CASSQGSGTPAKETQYF	TGTGCCAGCAGCCAAGGATCGGGGACACCCGCGAAGGAGACCCAGTACTTC	NA	TRBJ2-5	TRBV3-1/TRBV3-2	NA
CASSVGLAGAGYSDTQYF	TGTGCCAGCAGTGTCGGACTAGCGGGAGCGGGCTACTCAGATACGCAGTATTTT	TRBD2	TRBJ2-3	TRBV6-1	NA
CASSLSPREREQFF	TGTGCCAGCAGCCTATCCCCCCGAGAGCGCGAGCAGTTCTTC	NA	TRBJ2-1	TRBV11-2	NA
CASSQTDTGNTIYF	TGTGCCAGCAGCCAGACGGACACGGGGAACACCATATATTTT	NA	TRBJ1-3	TRBV3-1/TRBV3-2	NA
CSVEPRSTSGDSGEAFF	TGCAGCGTTGAACCCCGGAGCACATCCGGGGACAGTGGTGAAGCTTTCTTT	TRBD1	TRBJ1-1	TRBV29-1	once
CASSLRGWGSRGAQVNTEAFF	TGTGCCAGCAGTTTAAGGGGATGGGGGTCCCGGGGGGCGCAGGTGAACACTGAAGCTTTCTTT	NA	TRBJ1-1	TRBV28	NA
CATSDYRGGGTDTQYF	TGTGCCACCAGTGATTACAGGGGTGGAGGCACAGATACGCAGTATTTT	TRBD1	TRBJ2-3	TRBV24-1	NA
CASSLTGEETQYF	TGTGCCAGCAGCTTAACGGGAGAAGAGACCCAGTACTTC	NA	TRBJ2-5	TRBV7-2	once
CASSIRLAGGPVDTQYF	TGTGCCAGCAGCATCAGACTAGCGGGAGGGCCGGTAGATACGCAGTATTTT	TRBD2	TRBJ2-3	TRBV6-2/TRBV6-3	NA
CASSSRVPFYNSPLHF	TGTGCCAGCAGCTCAAGGGTCCCATTCTATAATTCACCCCTCCACTTT	NA	TRBJ1-6	TRBV5-4	NA
CASSASRVAKNIQYF	TGTGCCAGCAGCGCCTCCAGGGTAGCCAAAAACATTCAGTACTTC	NA	TRBJ2-4	TRBV11-2	few
CASSGRRKTDTQYF	TGTGCCAGCAGCGGGAGAAGGAAAACAGATACGCAGTATTTT	NA	TRBJ2-3	TRBV27	NA
CASSPGSGRAYNEQFF	TGTGCCAGCTCACCAGGTAGCGGGAGGGCCTACAATGAGCAGTTCTTC	TRBD2	TRBJ2-1	TRBV18	NA
CASSSGWKNTEAFF	TGTGCCAGTAGCTCAGGATGGAAGAACACTGAAGCTTTCTTT	NA	TRBJ1-1	TRBV19	once
CATSDLTSGRIYEQFF	TGTGCCACCAGTGACCTGACTAGCGGGAGGATCTATGAGCAGTTCTTC	TRBD2	TRBJ2-1	TRBV24-1	NA
CASSLNRPYGYTF	TGTGCCAGCAGCTTAAACAGGCCTTATGGCTACACCTTC	NA	TRBJ1-2	TRBV7-2	NA